This T cell receptor beta chain was observed in a study of T cell repertoires in cytomegalovirus infection. In the study overall: Recently identified HLA-C-restricted CMV epitopes and well-studied HLA-B-restricted CMV epitopes were used by the study.

The CDR3 covers 15 residues. CDR1 and CDR2 (germline): SEHNR, FQNEAQ (reference sequence). The germline V and J ends were trimmed by 4 bases and 5 bases, with 15 bases remaining between them. TCRdb reprocessed the reads via MiXCR and lists one record per CDR3 protein. This table has some 940,000 distinct CDR3 sequences, approximately 30% appearing once. With respect to this clonotype: Antigen specificity is unknown.

The clonotype originates from a human donor in good health (CMV status not recorded). Some clones in this sample may be carry-over from other donors' samples. The sequenced sample was cultured CD8+ T cells from PBMCs, obtained from culture after CMV antigen stimulation. This chain links TRBV7-9 with TRBJ1-5, with D possibly being TRBD1 (5 bases). The CDR3 DNA reads TGTGCCAGCAGCTCCTCCGACAGCAACTATCAGCCCCAGCATTTT. This gives the protein CASSSSDSNYQPQHF.